The present entry profiles one TCR beta chain with its context. PCR was performed using 60 Vbeta and 13 Jbeta primers. Assay used: immunoSEQ multiplex PCR; TCRdb lists only in-frame clones, some missing. The top ten clones hold under 0.85% of a sample with 200,000 to 250,000 clones, around 80% of them seen once. This sample is drawn from a study of cytomegalovirus exposure and HLA in healthy donors. Germline CDR1 is SGHRS and CDR2 is YFSETQ. This CDR3 is built from 13 residues. Trimming left V 8 bases short and J 7 bases short, with 15 bases between. The sample taken for sequencing was PBMCs. The source is a boy younger than 10 in good health and CMV-seronegative. The rearrangement joins TRBV5-1 to TRBJ1-4, with D perhaps TRBD1 (5 bases). Here the CDR3 DNA reads TGCGCCAGTCAACCCAGGGACTCTGAAAAACTGTTTTTT. This encodes CASQPRDSEKLFF.